The TCR beta chain under discussion was sequenced for a study of shared T cell receptors in the human thymus (dated by TCRdb to the early 2020s). Notes on the research overall: The study examined how self-reactive, shared T-cell receptor alpha chains are generated in the human thymus.

In regard to this clone: No antigen is known for it. No much larger clone exists at a distance of one base, and base qualities are not known.

The method behind the library was the immunoSEQ multiplex PCR assay. The clones in this table, taken by TCRdb from immuneACCESS, are in-frame only. Not every clone is retained; where verified, under half of the shortfall comes from an unresolved V gene, and the cause of the rest is unknown. This sample holds hundreds of thousands of clones; roughly 86% were observed only once. The ten largest clones add up to roughly 0.0087% of the sample. The CDR3 spans 14 residues, from the cysteine through the phenylalanine. Only the CDR3 DNA is retained, 42 bases long and in frame from the first base. The germline V gene gives CDR1 as MNHNS and CDR2 as SASEGT. V has 8 bases trimmed and J has 5 bases trimmed; junction bases matching no gene number 8. The same specimen was also included in a second study, on human thymus T cells. As that second paper reports: The donors were immunologically healthy infants in Finland who had open corrective cardiac surgery for congenital heart defects. Thymus tissue was obtained as surgical resects removed during corrective cardiac surgery. Biased V and J gene segment usage appeared to be present in both thymic and peripheral blood repertoires. Highly overlapping thymic TCR repertoires among unrelated individuals were reported in the related research. The study described the TCR alpha and beta repertoires in under 10 infant thymus samples and four matching peripheral blood samples. The infant donors were about 6 to 244 days old, and the cohort included six or seven males and a couple of females. Thymocytes were freed from the tissue by mechanical means and kept at -70 degrees C as pellets of roughly 9-33 million cells. A QIAsymphony instrument was used to extract genomic DNA from frozen cell pellets. TCRB and TCRAD loci were amplified from a standardized quantity of quality-controlled genomic DNA using the immunoSEQ multiplex PCR assay. The V(D)J region was spanned by amplicons of a length sufficient to cover the CDR3 and to identify V and J genes. The amplicons were sequenced on an Illumina platform via the commercial immunoSEQ service. Primer bias and sequencing errors were corrected using previously described methods, and TCRAD and TCRB definitions followed the IMGT database. immunoSEQ Analyzer 3.0 and VDJTools were used for repertoire analysis, which covered basic statistics, V/J segment usage, diversity estimates, rarefaction and pairwise overlap. To estimate diversity, the Chao1, ChaoE, Efron-Thisted, Shannon and inverse Simpson indices were applied, and diversity was also estimated on datasets down-sampled to the smallest sample. For repertoire overlap, CDR3 nucleotide sequence, V gene and J gene had to match strictly, and clustering was done by Jaccard-based multidimensional scaling. On average, roughly 810,000 unique TCRB clonotypes were obtained from thymus samples, compared with approximately 84,000 from blood samples.

This sequence uses TRBV6-1 and TRBJ2-1; 8 nucleotides in the junction match TRBD1. The TCR was taken from a boy younger than two with a congenital heart defect. Donor details come from another sample of the same person, matched by shared clones. The sample taken for sequencing was thymocytes. The nucleotide sequence is given as TGTGCCAGCGACACGAGGACAGGGAACAATGAGCAGTTCTTC. Its protein is CASDTRTGNNEQFF.